This T cell receptor beta chain was captured by sequencing in a study of blood T cell repertoires in COVID-19. The CDR3 totals 16 residues. Germline loops: CDR1 PRHDT, CDR2 FYEKMQ (reference sequence). V shed 3 bases, J shed 7 bases, and the junction held 13 bases outside the gene matches. In the study's own analysis: Nucleated cell counts were estimated from reference gene primer amplification. Assay: immunoSEQ multiplex PCR; the TCRdb copy retains only in-frame clones and omits some. From that table come the V and J calls and clone size; the DNA was used to work out D and trimming. The top ten clones hold approximately 5.3% of a sample with 200,000 to 250,000 clones, roughly 76% of them seen once.

The source is a human donor in a cohort sampled during active COVID-19. Sequencing input: peripheral blood. The rearrangement uses TRBV13 and TRBJ1-2, with 8 bases that match TRBD1. CDR3 residues: CASSLGTGNIFGGYTF. The CDR3 nucleotides read TGTGCCAGCAGCTTGGGGACAGGTAATATCTTTGGTGGCTACACCTTC.